The 17 T cell receptor beta chains presented below share a single source sample, sequenced in a study of blood T cell repertoires in COVID-19. Sequencing used immunoSEQ multiplex PCR; TCRdb keeps in-frame clones, though not all of them. Of 95,000 to 120,000 clones in the sample, 85% were seen once. The sample comprised peripheral blood. Every receptor here comes from a human donor in a cohort sampled during active COVID-19.

V usage is TRBV28 and J usage is TRBJ1-1, with 7 positions matching TRBD1. V lost 3 bases and J lost 4; bases outside the gene matches: 11. CDR1 MDHEN and CDR2 SYDVKM come from the germline V gene. This CDR3 is 16 amino acids long. In nucleotides, the CDR3 is TGTGCCAGCAGTTTTACTGGCCCGACAGGGCTCACTGAAGCTTTCTTT. Amino acid sequence: CASSFTGPTGLTEAFF.

The sample holds one count of this clone. The V gene is TRBV6-2 or TRBV6-3, the J gene TRBJ2-1; 7 bases map to TRBD1. The V segment lost 2 bases and the J segment 1 base; nucleotides outside the gene matches: 2. The CDR3 spans 15 residues. The V gene's germline CDR1 is MNHEY and CDR2 SVGEGT. The CDR3: CASSYSRGSYNEQFF. The CDR3 DNA follows: TGTGCCAGCAGTTACAGCAGGGGGTCCTACAATGAGCAGTTCTTC.

The J gene is TRBJ1-6, the V gene TRBV6-1; 10 nucleotides agree with TRBD1. The CDR3 covers 16 residues. After removal of 1 base from V and 14 bases from J, the junction contained 11 bases not matched to a gene. The germline V gene encodes CDR1 MNHNS and CDR2 SASEGT. The CDR3 sequence: CASSEEWTGGRGTLHF. CDR3 DNA sequence: TGTGCCAGCAGTGAAGAATGGACAGGGGGGCGGGGAACCCTCCACTTT.

V usage is TRBV11-2 and J usage is TRBJ2-3, with TRBD2 as a possible D gene (7 bases). Trimming cost V 1 base and J 6 bases, with 17 bases left between them. CDR1 is SGHAT and CDR2 is FQNNGV in the germline V gene. The CDR3 runs 16 residues. The CDR3 coding sequence is TGTGCCAGCAGCTTAGTGTCGGGGGGCCCTAGGGATACGCAGTATTTT. Translating gives CASSLVSGGPRDTQYF.

This clone was seen a handful of times. The V call is TRBV10-1, the J call TRBJ2-7, with TRBD1 as a possible D gene (6 bases). The length of the CDR3 is 13 residues. CDR1 and CDR2 from the germline V gene are WNHNN and SYGVQD (reference sequence). V was trimmed by 1 base and J by 5 bases, leaving 9 bases between them. For the CDR3, the DNA is TGCGCCAGCAGTGAGTGGGGGCAACACGAGCAGTACTTC. Residues: CASSEWGQHEQYF.

The chain has TRBV7-2 and TRBJ1-4, with D possibly being TRBD1 (6 bases). In germline, CDR1 is SGHTA, CDR2 FQGNSA. Trimming removed 5 bases at V and 3 bases at J, with 16 bases between. The CDR3 is made up of 16 amino acids. The CDR3 protein is CASSPPARGSNEKLFF. CDR3 DNA: TGTGCCAGCAGCCCTCCCGCCAGGGGCTCTAATGAAAAACTGTTTTTT. The full variable domain, completed using reference TRBV7-2 and TRBJ1-4, is GAGVSQSPSNKVTEKGKDVELRCDPISGHTALYWYRQSLGQGLEFLIYFQGNSAPDKSGLPSDRFSAERTGGSVSTLTIQRTQQEDSAVYLCASSPPARGSNEKLFFGSGTQLSVL.

The genes are TRBV15 and TRBJ2-5, with unresolved D. Germline CDR1 is LNHNV and CDR2 is YYDKDF (reference sequence). This CDR3 is built from 15 residues. Trimming cost V 0 bases and J 3 bases, with 11 bases left between them. The CDR3 bases are TGTGCCACCAGCAGAGATCTAGGCGGCAAAGAGACCCAGTACTTC. Translating gives CATSRDLGGKETQYF.

This rearrangement joins TRBV14 to TRBJ2-3; D is possibly TRBD2 (6 bases). Trimming took off 4 bases at V and 2 bases at J, with 16 bases between the two ends. The CDR3 is 16 residues long. Germline assignment: CDR1 SGHDN and CDR2 FVKESK. The CDR3 sequence: CASSRGVGRYTDTQYF. DNA of the CDR3: TGTGCCAGCAGCCGCGGGGTCGGGCGGTACACAGATACGCAGTATTTT.

The genes are TRBV9 and TRBJ2-1; possible D gene TRBD1, 7 bases. CDR1 is SGDLS and CDR2 is YYNGEE in the germline V gene. The CDR3 is made up of 16 amino acids. V was trimmed by 3 bases and J by 7 bases, leaving 20 bases between them. CDR3 DNA sequence: TGTGCCAGCAGCGGACTCGGGACTCCACAGGGGAATGAGCAGTTCTTC. Translating it yields CASSGLGTPQGNEQFF.

This clone was observed a few times. The chain joins TRBV6-5 to TRBJ2-7; D perhaps matches TRBD1 (5 bases). This CDR3 region has 13 residues. The V gene lost 2 bases and the J gene lost 7 bases, with 12 bases spanning the gap. Germline CDR1 reads MNHEY; CDR2 reads SVGAGI. The CDR3 is CASSYIRGREQYF. Written as DNA, the CDR3 is TGTGCCAGCAGTTACATTAGGGGCAGGGAGCAGTACTTC.

This clone was seen just once. The chain combines TRBV9 with TRBJ1-4; TRBD1 might be the D (6 bases). V was cut by 4 bases and J by 4 bases, with 17 bases left in between. This CDR3 has 16 amino acids. The germline V gene has CDR1 SGDLS and CDR2 YYNGEE. This chain's CDR3 is CASSPEARTVNEKLFF. CDR3 nucleotide sequence: TGTGCCAGCAGCCCCGAAGCCCGGACAGTTAATGAAAAACTGTTTTTT.

The V gene is TRBV6-5, the J gene TRBJ2-1, with D perhaps matching TRBD1 (5 bases). Germline CDR1 is MNHEY and CDR2 is SVGAGI. The V gene lost 6 bases and the J gene lost 0 bases, with 12 bases spanning the gap. This CDR3 is 15 amino acids long. The DNA of the CDR3 is TGTGCCAGCAGGAGGACAACGAGCTCCTACAATGAGCAGTTCTTC. Encoded protein: CASRRTTSSYNEQFF.

This chain connects TRBV11-2 to TRBJ2-7; 11 nucleotides match TRBD1. The CDR3 runs 15 residues. Germline trimming cut 4 bases from V and 7 bases from J; bases unmatched to any gene: 9. CDR1 and CDR2 (germline): SGHAT, FQNNGV. DNA for the CDR3: TGTGCCAGCAGCTCTCCGGGACAGGGGGACTTGGAGCAGTACTTC. Translating it yields CASSSPGQGDLEQYF. Combining the CDR3 with reference TRBV11-2 and TRBJ2-7 gives the whole variable domain EAGVAQSPRYKIIEKRQSVAFWCNPISGHATLYWYQQILGQGPKLLIQFQNNGVVDDSQLPKDRFSAERLKGVDSTLKIQPAKLEDSAVYLCASSSPGQGDLEQYFGPGTRLTVT.

The chain is built from TRBV12-3 or TRBV12-4 and TRBJ2-1; D is perhaps TRBD1 (6 bases). CDR3 length: 13 amino acids. V lost 3 bases and J 7 bases, leaving 10 bases between the germline ends. CDR3 residues: CASSFRTVNEQFF. The CDR3 coding sequence is TGTGCCAGCAGTTTCCGGACAGTGAATGAGCAGTTCTTC.

The chain is built from TRBV29-1 and TRBJ1-1; D gene unclear. The CDR3 length is 12 residues. CDR1 is SQVTM and CDR2 is ANQGSEA in the germline V gene. The V end lost 7 bases, the J end lost 2 bases, and 11 bases lay between the germline ends. The CDR3 DNA follows: TGCAGCGCCGCGGGTGCTAACACTGAAGCTTTCTTT. Its protein product is CSAAGANTEAFF.

The chain has TRBV7-8 and TRBJ1-4; TRBD1 matches at 7 bases. The CDR3 runs to 19 residues. Trimming cost V 3 bases and J 0 bases; bases outside gene matches: 13. Germline lookup yields CDR1 SGHVS and CDR2 FQNEAQ. CDR3 loop: CASSFTLTGAAPTNEKLFF. The CDR3 nucleotides are TGTGCCAGCAGCTTCACCCTTACAGGGGCGGCACCAACTAATGAAAAACTGTTTTTT.

The chain is built from TRBV12-3 or TRBV12-4 and TRBJ1-1; 8 bases map to TRBD1. This CDR3 is 12 amino acids long. Trimming removed 5 bases from V and 10 bases from J; junction bases left unmatched: 6. CDR3 region: CASSGGQVRAFF. DNA for the CDR3: TGTGCCAGCAGTGGGGGACAGGTTCGAGCTTTCTTT.